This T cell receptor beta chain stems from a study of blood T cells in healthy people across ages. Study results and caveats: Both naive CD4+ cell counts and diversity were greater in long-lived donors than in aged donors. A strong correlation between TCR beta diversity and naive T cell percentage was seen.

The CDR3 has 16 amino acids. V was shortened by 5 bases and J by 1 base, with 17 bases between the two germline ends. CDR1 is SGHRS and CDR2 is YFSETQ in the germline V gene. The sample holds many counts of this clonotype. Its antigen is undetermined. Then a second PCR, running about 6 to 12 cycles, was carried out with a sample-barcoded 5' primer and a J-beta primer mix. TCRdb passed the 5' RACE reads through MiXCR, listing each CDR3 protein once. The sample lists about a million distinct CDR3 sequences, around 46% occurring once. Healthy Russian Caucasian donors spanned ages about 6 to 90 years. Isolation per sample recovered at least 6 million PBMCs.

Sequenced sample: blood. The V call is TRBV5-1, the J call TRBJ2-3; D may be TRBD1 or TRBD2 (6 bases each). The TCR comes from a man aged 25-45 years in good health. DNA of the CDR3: TGCGCCAGCAGTACGACACAGGGCGGGGGCACAGATACGCAGTATTTT. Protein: CASSTTQGGGTDTQYF.